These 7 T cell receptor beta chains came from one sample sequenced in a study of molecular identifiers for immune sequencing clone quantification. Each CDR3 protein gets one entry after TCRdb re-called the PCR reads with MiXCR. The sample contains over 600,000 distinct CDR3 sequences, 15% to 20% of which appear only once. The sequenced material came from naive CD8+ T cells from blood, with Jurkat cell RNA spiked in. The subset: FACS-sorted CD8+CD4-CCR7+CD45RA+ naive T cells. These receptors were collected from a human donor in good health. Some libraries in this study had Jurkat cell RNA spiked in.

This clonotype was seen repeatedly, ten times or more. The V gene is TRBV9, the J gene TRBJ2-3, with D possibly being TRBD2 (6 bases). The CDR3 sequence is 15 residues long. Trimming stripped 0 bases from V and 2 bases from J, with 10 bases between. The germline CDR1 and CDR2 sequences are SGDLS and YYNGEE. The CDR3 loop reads CASSVVAGSTDTQYF. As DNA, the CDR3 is TGTGCCAGCAGCGTAGTTGCGGGATCCACAGATACGCAGTATTTT.

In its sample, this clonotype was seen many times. In DNA, the CDR3 is TGCGCCAGCAGCGTCGGGGTCGGTCGGACCACAGATACGCAGTATTTT. Translating it yields CASSVGVGRTTDTQYF. This chain uses TRBV5-1 with TRBJ2-3; D is perhaps TRBD2 (5 bases). The CDR3 runs to 16 residues. V was trimmed by 4 bases and J by 2 bases, leaving 17 bases between them. Germline CDR1 is SGHRS and CDR2 is YFSETQ. Together with reference TRBV5-1 and TRBJ2-3, the CDR3 gives the full variable domain: KAGVTQTPRYLIKTRGQQVTLSCSPISGHRSVSWYQQTPGQGLQFLFEYFSETQRNKGNFPGRFSGRQFSNSRSEMNVSTLELGDSALYLCASSVGVGRTTDTQYFGPGTRLTVL.

Here the CDR3 DNA reads TGCGCCAGCAGCCAAGCAATTTCCAGGGGCACCGGGGAGCTGTTTTTT. This sequence encodes CASSQAISRGTGELFF. J is TRBJ2-2 and V is TRBV4-3; D might be TRBD1 (6 bases). The CDR3 totals 16 residues. With 1 base removed from V and 4 bases from J, the gap between germline ends came to 13 bases. From germline, CDR1 is LGHNA and CDR2 YSLEER.

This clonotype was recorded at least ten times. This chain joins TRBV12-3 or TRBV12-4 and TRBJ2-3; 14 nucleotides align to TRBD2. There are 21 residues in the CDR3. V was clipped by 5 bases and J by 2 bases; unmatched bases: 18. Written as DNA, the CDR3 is TGTGCCAGCAGTGGACTAGCGGGGGGCCTCACAAGGTTATCGGTCACAGATACGCAGTATTTT. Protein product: CASSGLAGGLTRLSVTDTQYF.

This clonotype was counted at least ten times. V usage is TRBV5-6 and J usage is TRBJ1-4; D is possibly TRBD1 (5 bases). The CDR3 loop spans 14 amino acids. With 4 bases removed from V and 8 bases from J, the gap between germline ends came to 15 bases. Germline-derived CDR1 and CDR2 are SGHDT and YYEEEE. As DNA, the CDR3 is TGTGCCAGCAGCATGGGACCGAGCCAGGAAAAACTGTTTTTT. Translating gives CASSMGPSQEKLFF.

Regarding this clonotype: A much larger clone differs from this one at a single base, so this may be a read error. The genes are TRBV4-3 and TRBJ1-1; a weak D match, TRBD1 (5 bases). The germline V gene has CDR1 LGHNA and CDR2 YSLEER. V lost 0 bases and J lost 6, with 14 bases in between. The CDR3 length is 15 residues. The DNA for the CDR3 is TGCGCCAGCAGCCAAGAAGATGAGGGGTACGCTGAAGCTTTCTTT. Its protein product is CASSQEDEGYAEAFF.

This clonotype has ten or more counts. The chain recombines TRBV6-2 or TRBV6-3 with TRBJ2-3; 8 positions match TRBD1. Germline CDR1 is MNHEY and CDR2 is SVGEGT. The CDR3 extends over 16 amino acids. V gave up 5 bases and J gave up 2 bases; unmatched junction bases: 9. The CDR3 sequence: CASSPGQGAYTDTQYF. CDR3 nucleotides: TGTGCCAGCAGTCCAGGACAGGGAGCCTACACAGATACGCAGTATTTT.